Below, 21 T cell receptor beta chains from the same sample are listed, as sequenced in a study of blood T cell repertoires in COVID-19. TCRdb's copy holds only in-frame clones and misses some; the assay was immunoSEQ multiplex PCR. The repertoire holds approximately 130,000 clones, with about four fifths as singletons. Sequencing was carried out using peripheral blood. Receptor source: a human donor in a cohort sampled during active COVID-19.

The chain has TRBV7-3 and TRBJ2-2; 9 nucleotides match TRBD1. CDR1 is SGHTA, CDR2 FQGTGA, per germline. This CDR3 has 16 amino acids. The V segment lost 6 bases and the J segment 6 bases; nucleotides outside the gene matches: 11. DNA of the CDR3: TGTGCCAGCAGGCTTTCCGGGACAGGGACGTCCGGGGAGCTGTTTTTT. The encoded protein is CASRLSGTGTSGELFF.

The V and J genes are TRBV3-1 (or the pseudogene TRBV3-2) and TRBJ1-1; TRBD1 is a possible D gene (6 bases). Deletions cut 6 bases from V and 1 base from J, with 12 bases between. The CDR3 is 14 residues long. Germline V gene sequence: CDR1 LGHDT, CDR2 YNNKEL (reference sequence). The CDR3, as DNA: TGTGCCAGCAGACCCTGGACAGAGAACACTGAAGCTTTCTTT. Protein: CASRPWTENTEAFF.

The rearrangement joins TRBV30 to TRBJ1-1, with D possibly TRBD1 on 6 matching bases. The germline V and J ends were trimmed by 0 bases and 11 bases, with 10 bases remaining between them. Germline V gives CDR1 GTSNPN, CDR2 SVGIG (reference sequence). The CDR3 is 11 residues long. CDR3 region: CAWSVRGGAFF. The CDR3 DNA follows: TGTGCCTGGAGTGTAAGGGGGGGTGCTTTCTTT.

DNA for the CDR3: TGTGCCAGCAGCTTTACAGGGCGTTCAGGAAACACCATATATTTT. Translation gives CASSFTGRSGNTIYF. This chain uses TRBV5-4 with TRBJ1-3, with D possibly TRBD1 on 6 matching bases. V lost 2 bases to trimming and J lost 4 bases, with 13 bases between them. Germline V CDR1 and CDR2: SGHNT, YYREEE (reference sequence). The CDR3 has 15 amino acids.

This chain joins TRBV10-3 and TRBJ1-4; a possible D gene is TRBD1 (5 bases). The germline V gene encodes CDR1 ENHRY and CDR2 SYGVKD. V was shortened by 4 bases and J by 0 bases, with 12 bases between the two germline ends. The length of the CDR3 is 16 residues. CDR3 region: CAISGTGGTTNEKLFF. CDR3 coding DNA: TGTGCCATCAGTGGGACTGGGGGGACAACTAATGAAAAACTGTTTTTT.

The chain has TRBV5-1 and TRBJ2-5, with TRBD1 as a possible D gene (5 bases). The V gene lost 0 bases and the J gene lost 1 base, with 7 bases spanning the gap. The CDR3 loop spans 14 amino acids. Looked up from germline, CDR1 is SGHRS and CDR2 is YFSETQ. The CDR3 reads CASSLGGSQETQYF. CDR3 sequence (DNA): TGCGCCAGCAGCTTGGGGGGCAGCCAAGAGACCCAGTACTTC.

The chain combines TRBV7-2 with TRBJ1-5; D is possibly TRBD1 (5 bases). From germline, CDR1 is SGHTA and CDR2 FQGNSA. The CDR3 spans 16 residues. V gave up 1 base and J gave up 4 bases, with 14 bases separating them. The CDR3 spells CASSLGGDPRNQPQHF. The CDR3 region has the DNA TGTGCCAGCAGCTTAGGGGGGGACCCAAGGAATCAGCCCCAGCATTTT.

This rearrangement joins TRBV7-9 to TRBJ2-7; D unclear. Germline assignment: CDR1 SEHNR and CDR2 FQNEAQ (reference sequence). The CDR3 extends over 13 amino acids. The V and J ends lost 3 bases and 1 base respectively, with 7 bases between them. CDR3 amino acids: CASSFQESYEQYF. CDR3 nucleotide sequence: TGTGCCAGCAGCTTTCAGGAATCCTACGAGCAGTACTTC.

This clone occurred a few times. The CDR3 DNA reads as TGTGCCAGCAGCTTATTGGGCAGCAAAATCTCTGGAAACACCATATATTTT. It is translated as CASSLLGSKISGNTIYF. The rearrangement links TRBV7-9 to TRBJ1-3; D remains unclear. Trimming cost V 2 bases and J 0 bases, with 14 bases left between them. CDR3 length equals 17 residues. Germline CDR1 SEHNR, CDR2 FQNEAQ (reference sequence).

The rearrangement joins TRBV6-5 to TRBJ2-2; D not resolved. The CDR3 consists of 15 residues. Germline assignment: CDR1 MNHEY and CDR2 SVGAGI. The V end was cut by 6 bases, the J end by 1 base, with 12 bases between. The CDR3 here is CASSRGEVNTGELFF. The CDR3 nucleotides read TGTGCCAGCAGCCGAGGTGAGGTGAACACCGGGGAGCTGTTTTTT.

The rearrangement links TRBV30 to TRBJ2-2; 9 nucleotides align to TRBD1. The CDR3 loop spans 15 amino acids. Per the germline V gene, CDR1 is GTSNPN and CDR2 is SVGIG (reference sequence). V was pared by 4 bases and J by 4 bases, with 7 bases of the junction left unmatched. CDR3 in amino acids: CAWTHRDRVTGELFF. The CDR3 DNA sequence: TGTGCCTGGACCCACCGGGACAGGGTCACCGGGGAGCTGTTTTTT.

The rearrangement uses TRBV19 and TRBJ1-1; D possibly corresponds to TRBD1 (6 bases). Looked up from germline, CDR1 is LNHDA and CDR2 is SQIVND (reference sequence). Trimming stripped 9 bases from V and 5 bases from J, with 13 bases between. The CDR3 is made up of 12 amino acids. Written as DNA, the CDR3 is TGTGCCAGCGGGGGGCGGATAACTGAAGCTTTCTTT. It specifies CASGGRITEAFF.

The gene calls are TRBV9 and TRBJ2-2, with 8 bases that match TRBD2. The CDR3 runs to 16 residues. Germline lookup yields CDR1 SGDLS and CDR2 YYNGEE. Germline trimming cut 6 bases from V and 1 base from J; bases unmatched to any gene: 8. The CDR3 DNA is TGTGCCAGCACCAGGGCGGGGGGTATGAACACCGGGGAGCTGTTTTTT. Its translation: CASTRAGGMNTGELFF.

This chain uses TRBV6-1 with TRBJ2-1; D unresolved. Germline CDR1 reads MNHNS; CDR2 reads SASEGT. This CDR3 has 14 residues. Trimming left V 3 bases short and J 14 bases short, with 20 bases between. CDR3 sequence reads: CASSEYQSPGVEFF. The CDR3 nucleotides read TGTGCCAGCAGTGAGTATCAGAGCCCCGGAGTTGAGTTCTTC.

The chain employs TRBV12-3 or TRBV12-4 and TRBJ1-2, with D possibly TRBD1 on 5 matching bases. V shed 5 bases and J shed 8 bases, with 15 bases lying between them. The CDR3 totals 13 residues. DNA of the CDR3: TGTGCCAGCAGTGGGGGACTTTTGGGAGGCTACACCTTC. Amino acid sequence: CASSGGLLGGYTF.

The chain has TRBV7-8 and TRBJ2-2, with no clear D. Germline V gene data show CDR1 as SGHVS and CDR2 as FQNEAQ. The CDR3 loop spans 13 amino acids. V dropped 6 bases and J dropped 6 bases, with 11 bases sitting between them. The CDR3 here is CASRGSSSGELFF. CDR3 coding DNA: TGTGCCAGCAGAGGTAGCTCCTCCGGGGAGCTGTTTTTT.

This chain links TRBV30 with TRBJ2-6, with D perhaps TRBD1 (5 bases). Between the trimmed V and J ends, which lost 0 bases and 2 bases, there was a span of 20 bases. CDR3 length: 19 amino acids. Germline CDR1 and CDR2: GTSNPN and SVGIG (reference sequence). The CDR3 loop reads CAWSVSLGVWKTGANVLTF. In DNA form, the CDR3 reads TGTGCCTGGAGTGTATCGTTAGGGGTGTGGAAGACTGGGGCCAACGTCCTGACTTTC. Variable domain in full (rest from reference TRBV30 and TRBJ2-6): SQTIHQWPATLVQPVGSPLSLECTVEGTSNPNLYWYRQAAGRGLQLLFYSVGIGQISSEVPQNLSASRPQDRQFILSSKKLLLSDSGFYLCAWSVSLGVWKTGANVLTFGAGSRLTVL.

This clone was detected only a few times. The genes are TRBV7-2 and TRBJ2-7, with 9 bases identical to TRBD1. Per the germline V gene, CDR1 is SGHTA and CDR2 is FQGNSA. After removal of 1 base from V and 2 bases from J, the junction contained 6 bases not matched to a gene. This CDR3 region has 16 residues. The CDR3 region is CASSLGTGTGTYEQYF. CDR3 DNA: TGTGCCAGCAGCTTAGGTACCGGGACAGGGACCTACGAGCAGTACTTC.

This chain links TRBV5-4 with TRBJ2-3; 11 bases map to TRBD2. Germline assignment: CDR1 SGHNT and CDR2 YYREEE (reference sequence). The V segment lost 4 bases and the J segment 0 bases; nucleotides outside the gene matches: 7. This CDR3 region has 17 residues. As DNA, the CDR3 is TGTGCCAGCAGCCGTCGACTAGCGGGAATCAGCACAGATACGCAGTATTTT. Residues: CASSRRLAGISTDTQYF.

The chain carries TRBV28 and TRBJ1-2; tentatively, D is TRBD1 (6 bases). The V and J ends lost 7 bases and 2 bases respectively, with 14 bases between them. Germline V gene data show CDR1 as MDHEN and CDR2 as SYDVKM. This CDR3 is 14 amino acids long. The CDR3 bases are TGTGCCAGCACCCGGGGGGGGGCGAACTATGGCTACACCTTC. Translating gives CASTRGGANYGYTF.

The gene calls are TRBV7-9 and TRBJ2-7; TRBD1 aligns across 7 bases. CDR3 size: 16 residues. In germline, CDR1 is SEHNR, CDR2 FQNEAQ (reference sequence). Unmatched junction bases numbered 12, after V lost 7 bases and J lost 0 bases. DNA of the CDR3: TGTGCCAGCAACCCAATCCGGGACAGAGCCTCCTACGAGCAGTACTTC. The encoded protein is CASNPIRDRASYEQYF.